What follows are 27 T cell receptor beta chains derived from one specimen sequenced in a study of cytomegalovirus exposure and HLA in healthy donors. Primers: 60 Vbeta forward and 13 Jbeta reverse. Assay: immunoSEQ multiplex PCR; the TCRdb copy retains only in-frame clones and omits some. The table has about 190,000 clones, more than 65% seen once; the top ten hold 3.1%. Input material: PBMCs. These receptors originate from a woman in her twenties or thirties in good health and CMV-seropositive.

The V and J genes are TRBV15 and TRBJ1-1; TRBD1 is a possible D gene (5 bases). This CDR3 comprises 15 residues. Germline CDR1 LNHNV, CDR2 YYDKDF (reference sequence). Deletions cut 8 bases from V and 0 bases from J, with 16 bases between. The CDR3 nucleotides read TGTGCCACCGGAGTGGAGGGACTGGTGAACACTGAAGCTTTCTTT. It is translated as CATGVEGLVNTEAFF.

Turning to this clone: This specimen includes other DNA sequences encoding the same CDR3. The CDR3 loop reads CASSVRSGGTGELFF. CDR3 DNA: TGTGCCAGCAGCGTAAGGTCAGGGGGCACCGGGGAGCTGTTTTTT. The gene calls are TRBV9 and TRBJ2-2; TRBD1 agrees at 7 bases. Looked up from germline, CDR1 is SGDLS and CDR2 is YYNGEE. The CDR3 totals 15 residues. The V and J ends lost 1 base and 4 bases, in that order; junction bases with no gene match: 4.

This clone was picked up a small number of times. The chain carries TRBV11-3 and TRBJ2-2; 10 bases are a match to TRBD2. Germline CDR1 reads SGHNT; CDR2 reads YENEEA. J lost 0 bases, V lost 0 bases, and 7 bases had no gene match. The CDR3 contains 19 residues. In DNA form, the CDR3 reads TGTGCCAGCAGCTTAGATAGGTGGCTAGCGGGAGCGAACACCGGGGAGCTGTTTTTT. This translates into CASSLDRWLAGANTGELFF. Full variable domain (outside the CDR3, taken from reference TRBV11-3 and TRBJ2-2): EAGVVQSPRYKIIEKKQPVAFWCNPISGHNTLYWYLQNLGQGPELLIRYENEEAVDDSQLPKDRFSAERLKGVDSTLKIQPAELGDSAVYLCASSLDRWLAGANTGELFFGEGSRLTVL.

The chain has TRBV7-9 and TRBJ1-1; TRBD1 aligns across 8 bases. Germline lookup yields CDR1 SEHNR and CDR2 FQNEAQ (reference sequence). The CDR3 has 15 residues. Germline trimming cut 4 bases from V and 1 base from J; bases unmatched to any gene: 5. Here the CDR3 reads CASSSSGQGNTEAFF. The CDR3 DNA reads TGTGCCAGCAGCTCCTCAGGACAGGGGAACACTGAAGCTTTCTTT. The whole variable domain, filled in from reference TRBV7-9 and TRBJ1-1, reads DTGVSQNPRHKITKRGQNVTFRCDPISEHNRLYWYRQTLGQGPEFLTYFQNEAQLEKSRLLSDRFSAERPKGSFSTLEIQRTEQGDSAMYLCASSSSGQGNTEAFFGQGTRLTVV.

Turning to this clone: One junction end disagrees with the germline gene, perhaps due to a read error. V is TRBV7-9 and J is TRBJ2-1; tentatively, D is TRBD1 (5 bases). The CDR3 contains 12 residues. Germline lookup yields CDR1 SEHNR and CDR2 FQNEAQ (reference sequence). CDR3 coding DNA: TGTTCCAGCAGACCTCTAGGGGATGAGCAGTTCTTC. It codes for CSSRPLGDEQFF.

J is TRBJ2-5 and V is TRBV5-4; 7 bases are shared with TRBD1. The CDR3 is 15 residues long. Germline lookup yields CDR1 SGHNT and CDR2 YYREEE (reference sequence). With 5 bases clipped from V and 0 bases from J, the junction kept 7 bases outside the gene matches. CDR3 amino acids: CASRYIDRDQETQYF. The CDR3 DNA reads as TGTGCCAGCAGATATATAGACAGGGACCAAGAGACCCAGTACTTC.

This clone was counted between two and nine times. The genes are TRBV7-9 and TRBJ2-7; 7 nucleotides align to TRBD2. CDR1 SEHNR and CDR2 FQNEAQ come from the germline V gene (reference sequence). V dropped 8 bases and J dropped 3; count of bases not matched to a gene: 16. The CDR3 is 16 residues long. CDR3 DNA: TGTGCCAGCGGCACTCGGCTCAGCGGGGAAGACTACGAGCAGTACTTC. Translating gives CASGTRLSGEDYEQYF.

The J gene is TRBJ1-5, the V gene TRBV5-5, with 8 bases that match TRBD1. V lost 4 bases, J lost 5 bases, and 8 bases stayed unmatched. CDR1 is SGHKS and CDR2 is YYEKEE in the germline V gene (reference sequence). The CDR3 runs to 15 residues. This chain's CDR3 is CASSHTGGWDQPQHF. In DNA, the CDR3 is TGTGCCAGCAGCCACACAGGGGGATGGGATCAGCCCCAGCATTTT.

This rearrangement joins TRBV19 to TRBJ2-1, with 8 bases that match TRBD1. This CDR3 is 17 amino acids long. Per the germline V gene, CDR1 is LNHDA and CDR2 is SQIVND (reference sequence). V trimming: 1 base; J trimming: 0 bases; junction bases outside the gene matches: 5. CDR3 in amino acids: CASSIATGGSSYNEQFF. In nucleotides, the CDR3 is TGTGCCAGTAGTATAGCCACAGGGGGAAGCTCCTACAATGAGCAGTTCTTC.

This clone was counted a single time. This sequence joins TRBV27 and TRBJ1-5; 8 bases fit TRBD1. CDR3 length: 14 residues. In germline, CDR1 is MNHEY, CDR2 SMNVEV (reference sequence). The junction had 3 bases not matched to a gene; V was cut back by 4 bases and J by 4 bases. The CDR3: CASSWTGHNQPQHF. The DNA of the CDR3 is TGTGCCAGCAGTTGGACAGGGCATAATCAGCCCCAGCATTTT.

The chain joins TRBV6-5 to TRBJ1-2; D gene ambiguous. V was pared by 2 bases and J by 8 bases, with 18 bases between. The CDR3 spans 15 residues. The germline V gene has CDR1 MNHEY and CDR2 SVGAGI. CDR3 bases: TGTGCCAGCAGTTACGGAGCGGGATCCCAGTGGGGCTACACCTTC. It translates to CASSYGAGSQWGYTF.

The chain is built from TRBV10-1 and TRBJ2-3, with D possibly matching TRBD1 (6 bases). Trimming cost V 0 bases and J 0 bases, with 10 bases left between them. Germline V gene data show CDR1 as WNHNN and CDR2 as SYGVQD (reference sequence). CDR3 length equals 16 residues. CDR3 sequence (DNA): TGCGCCAGCAGTGAGTCCACAGGGACCAGCACAGATACGCAGTATTTT. This sequence encodes CASSESTGTSTDTQYF.

This chain joins TRBV5-1 and TRBJ1-5; D possibly corresponds to TRBD1 (5 bases). This CDR3 has 14 amino acids. The V and J ends lost 3 bases and 7 bases respectively, with 14 bases between them. Germline lookup yields CDR1 SGHRS and CDR2 YFSETQ. The CDR3 DNA sequence: TGCGCCAGCAGCTCGGGCAGGGTAGGACAGCCCCAGCATTTT. The encoded protein is CASSSGRVGQPQHF.

This chain links TRBV5-1 with TRBJ1-4; D is perhaps TRBD1 (5 bases). The V gene's germline CDR1 is SGHRS and CDR2 YFSETQ. This CDR3 is built from 14 residues. The ends were cut back, 2 bases at V and 5 bases at J, with 10 bases in the middle. This CDR3 reads CASSFGTANEKLFF. CDR3 DNA sequence: TGCGCCAGCAGCTTCGGGACTGCGAATGAAAAACTGTTTTTT. The variable domain in full, with the rest retrieved from reference TRBV5-1 and TRBJ1-4, is KAGVTQTPRYLIKTRGQQVTLSCSPISGHRSVSWYQQTPGQGLQFLFEYFSETQRNKGNFPGRFSGRQFSNSRSEMNVSTLELGDSALYLCASSFGTANEKLFFGSGTQLSVL.

This clone was detected only a few times. The rearrangement links TRBV28 to TRBJ2-7; 12 nucleotides align to TRBD2. This CDR3 has 16 residues. The V gene end was trimmed by 8 bases and the J gene end by 6 bases; junction bases not matched to a gene: 14. CDR1 MDHEN and CDR2 SYDVKM come from the germline V gene. The CDR3 region is CASVPSGRATAAEQYF. The CDR3 DNA reads as TGTGCCAGCGTCCCTAGCGGGAGGGCCACGGCAGCCGAGCAGTACTTC. The full variable domain, its missing parts supplied by reference TRBV28 and TRBJ2-7, is DVKVTQSSRYLVKRTGEKVFLECVQDMDHENMFWYRQDPGLGLRLIYFSYDVKMKEKGDIPEGYSVSREKKERFSLILESASTNQTSMYLCASVPSGRATAAEQYFGPGTRLTVT.

V gene TRBV7-2 combines with J gene TRBJ1-5; 7 nucleotides align to TRBD1. With 1 base clipped from V and 4 bases from J, the junction kept 4 bases outside the gene matches. Germline loops: CDR1 SGHTA, CDR2 FQGNSA. The CDR3 has 15 residues. The CDR3 DNA follows: TGTGCCAGCAGCTTAGGGGACAGCCCGAATCAGCCCCAGCATTTT. It is translated as CASSLGDSPNQPQHF.

This chain connects TRBV2 to TRBJ2-3, with 12 nucleotides matching TRBD2. The germline CDR1 and CDR2 sequences are SNHLY and FYNNEI. V shed 3 bases, J shed 6 bases, and the junction held 7 bases outside the gene matches. The CDR3 runs 16 residues. The CDR3, as DNA: TGTGCCAGCAGTGAGAGGACTAGCGGGACGGGGGATACGCAGTATTTT. Residues: CASSERTSGTGDTQYF.

J is TRBJ1-2 and V is TRBV28; D gene uncertain. V dropped 3 bases and J dropped 1 base, with 9 bases sitting between them. The CDR3 consists of 14 residues. Germline V CDR1 and CDR2: MDHEN, SYDVKM. CDR3 nucleotide sequence: TGTGCCAGCAGTTTCGAACAGCTTAACTATGGCTACACCTTC. Translated: CASSFEQLNYGYTF.

CDR3 protein: CASRNEANEKLFF. The CDR3 bases are TGTGCCAGCAGGAACGAGGCTAATGAAAAACTGTTTTTT. The V gene is TRBV28, the J gene TRBJ1-4; D ambiguous. The CDR3 totals 13 residues. V was clipped by 6 bases and J by 3 bases, with 8 bases between them. Germline V gene lookup returns CDR1 MDHEN and CDR2 SYDVKM.

The chain employs TRBV25-1 and TRBJ2-3; TRBD1 agrees at 10 bases. In germline, CDR1 is MGHDK, CDR2 SYGVNS. There are 15 residues in the CDR3. Trimming at V came to 6 bases and at J to 10 bases, leaving 13 bases not matched to a gene. The CDR3 DNA follows: TGTGCCAGCAGCCAACCGGGACAGGGGATTCCCGCGCAGTATTTT. Protein product: CASSQPGQGIPAQYF.

This clone was seen more than once but under ten times. The chain links TRBV5-1 to TRBJ1-4; D uncertain. Germline values: CDR1 SGHRS, CDR2 YFSETQ. This CDR3 contains 13 residues. V gave up 2 bases and J gave up 4 bases, with 6 bases separating them. Here the CDR3 reads CASSLTVNEKLFF. CDR3 bases: TGCGCCAGCAGCTTAACAGTTAATGAAAAACTGTTTTTT.

This clone was seen only once. The CDR3 nucleotides are TGTGCCAGCAGCTTGAGCGGAAGCAATCAGCCCCAGCATTTT. It encodes CASSLSGSNQPQHF. This chain joins TRBV5-4 and TRBJ1-5; D remains ambiguous. The length of the CDR3 is 14 residues. Trimming removed 1 base at V and 1 base at J, with 6 bases between. Looked up from germline, CDR1 is SGHNT and CDR2 is YYREEE (reference sequence).

The chain recombines TRBV28 with TRBJ1-1; weak D call: TRBD1 (5 bases). Germline V gene data show CDR1 as MDHEN and CDR2 as SYDVKM. There are 12 residues in the CDR3. Trimming left V 7 bases short and J 5 bases short, with 11 bases between. The CDR3 loop reads CASTQGRTEAFF. CDR3 bases: TGTGCCAGCACGCAGGGAAGGACTGAAGCTTTCTTT.

The chain recombines TRBV28 with TRBJ2-1; 8 nucleotides line up with TRBD2. The germline gives CDR1 MDHEN, CDR2 SYDVKM. Losses at the gene ends were 6 bases for V and 8 bases for J; bases not matched to a gene: 6. The CDR3 is 13 amino acids. CDR3 protein: CASRTPGLDEQFF. The CDR3 bases are TGTGCCAGCAGAACTCCGGGACTAGATGAGCAGTTCTTC.

The rearrangement links TRBV15 to TRBJ2-2; 10 bases line up with TRBD2. Trimming cost V 3 bases and J 0 bases; bases outside gene matches: 7. The CDR3 runs 18 residues. Germline V gene lookup returns CDR1 LNHNV and CDR2 YYDKDF (reference sequence). The CDR3 DNA follows: TGTGCCACCAGCAGTGGGGCTAGCGGGAGAGCGAACACCGGGGAGCTGTTTTTT. Protein: CATSSGASGRANTGELFF.

The CDR3, as DNA: TGTGCCAGTAGTATTACCGGGACAGGGGGGAGAAATGAGCAGTTCTTC. Residues: CASSITGTGGRNEQFF. The chain recombines TRBV19 with TRBJ2-1; 11 bases match TRBD1. Germline CDR1 reads LNHDA; CDR2 reads SQIVND (reference sequence). The CDR3 has 16 residues. J was trimmed by 7 bases and V by 3 bases; bases with no gene match: 8.

V usage is TRBV19 and J usage is TRBJ1-1, with D perhaps matching TRBD1 (6 bases). Germline V gene sequence: CDR1 LNHDA, CDR2 SQIVND (reference sequence). CDR3 size: 13 residues. Trimming left V 5 bases short and J 2 bases short, with 9 bases between. The CDR3 bases are TGTGCCAGTAGTGCACAGGGAAACACTGAAGCTTTCTTT. Amino acid sequence: CASSAQGNTEAFF.